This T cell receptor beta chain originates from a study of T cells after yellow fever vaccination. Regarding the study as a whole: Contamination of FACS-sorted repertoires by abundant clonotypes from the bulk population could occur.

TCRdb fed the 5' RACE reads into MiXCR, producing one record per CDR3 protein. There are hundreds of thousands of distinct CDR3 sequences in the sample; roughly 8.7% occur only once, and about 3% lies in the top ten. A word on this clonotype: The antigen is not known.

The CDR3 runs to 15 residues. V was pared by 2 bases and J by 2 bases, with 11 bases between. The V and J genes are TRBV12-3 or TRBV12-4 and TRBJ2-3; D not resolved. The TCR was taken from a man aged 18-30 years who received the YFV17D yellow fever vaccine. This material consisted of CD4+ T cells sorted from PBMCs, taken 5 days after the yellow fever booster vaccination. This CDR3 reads CASSLILYPTDTQYF. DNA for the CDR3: TGTGCCAGCAGTTTAATCTTATATCCCACAGATACGCAGTATTTT.